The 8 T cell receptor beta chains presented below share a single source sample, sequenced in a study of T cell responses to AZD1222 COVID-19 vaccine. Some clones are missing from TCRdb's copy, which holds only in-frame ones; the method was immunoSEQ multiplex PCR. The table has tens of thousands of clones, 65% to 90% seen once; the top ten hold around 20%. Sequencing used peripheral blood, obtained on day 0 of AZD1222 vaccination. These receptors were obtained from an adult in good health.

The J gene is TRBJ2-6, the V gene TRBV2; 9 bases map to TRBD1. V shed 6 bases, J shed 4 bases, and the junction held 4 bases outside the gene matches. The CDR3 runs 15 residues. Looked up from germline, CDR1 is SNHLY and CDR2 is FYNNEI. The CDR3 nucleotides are TGTGCCAGCAGGACAGGGGGTGCAGGGGCCAACGTCCTGACTTTC. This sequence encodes CASRTGGAGANVLTF.

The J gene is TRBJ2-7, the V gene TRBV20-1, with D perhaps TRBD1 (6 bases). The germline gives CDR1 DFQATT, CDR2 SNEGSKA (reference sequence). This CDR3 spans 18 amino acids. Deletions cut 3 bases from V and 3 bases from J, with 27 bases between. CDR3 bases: TGCAGTGCTAGTCTTGTGAGGACAGCCAGCGAAAATAGCTACGAGCAGTACTTC. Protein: CSASLVRTASENSYEQYF.

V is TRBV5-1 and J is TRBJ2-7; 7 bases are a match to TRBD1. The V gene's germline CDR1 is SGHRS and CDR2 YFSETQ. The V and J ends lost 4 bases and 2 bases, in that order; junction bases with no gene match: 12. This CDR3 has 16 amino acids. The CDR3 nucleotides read TGCGCCAGCAGCAATACCGACAGGGCAGTAACCTACGAGCAGTACTTC. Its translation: CASSNTDRAVTYEQYF.

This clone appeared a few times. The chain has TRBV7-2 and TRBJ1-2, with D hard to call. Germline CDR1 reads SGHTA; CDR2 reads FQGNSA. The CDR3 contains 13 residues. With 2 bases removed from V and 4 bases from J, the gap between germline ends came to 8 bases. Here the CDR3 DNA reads TGTGCCAGCAGCTTACGGAGAGCCTATGGCTACACCTTC. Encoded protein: CASSLRRAYGYTF.

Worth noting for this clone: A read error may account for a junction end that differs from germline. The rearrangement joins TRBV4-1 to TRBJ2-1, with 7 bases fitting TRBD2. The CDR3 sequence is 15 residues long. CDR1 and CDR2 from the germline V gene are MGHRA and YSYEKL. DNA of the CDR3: TGCGCCAGCAGTCAAGCGGGACTGTCAAACAATGAGCAGTTCTTC. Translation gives CASSQAGLSNNEQFF.

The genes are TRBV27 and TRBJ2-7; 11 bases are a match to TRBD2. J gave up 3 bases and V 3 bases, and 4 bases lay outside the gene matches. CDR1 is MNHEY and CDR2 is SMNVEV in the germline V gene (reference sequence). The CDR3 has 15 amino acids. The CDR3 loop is CASSFASGGNYEQYF. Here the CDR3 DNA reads TGTGCCAGCAGTTTTGCTAGCGGGGGGAACTACGAGCAGTACTTC.

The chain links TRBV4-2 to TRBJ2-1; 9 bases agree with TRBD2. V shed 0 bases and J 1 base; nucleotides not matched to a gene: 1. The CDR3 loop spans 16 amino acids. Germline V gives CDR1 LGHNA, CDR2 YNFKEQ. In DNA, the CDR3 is TGTGCCAGCAGCCAAGAGAGCGGGGGGTCCTACAATGAGCAGTTCTTC. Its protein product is CASSQESGGSYNEQFF.

CDR3 in DNA: TGTGCCAGCAGCGTAGCTGGGACCACCAATCAGCCCCAGCATTTT. Its protein is CASSVAGTTNQPQHF. The chain combines TRBV9 with TRBJ1-5; possibly TRBD1 for D (5 bases). Per the germline V gene, CDR1 is SGDLS and CDR2 is YYNGEE. The CDR3 extends over 15 amino acids. Trimming removed 0 bases at V and 3 bases at J, with 10 bases between.